Presented here are 16 T cell receptor beta chains from one specimen sequenced in a study of T cell responses to AZD1222 COVID-19 vaccine. The protocol was immunoSEQ multiplex PCR, while the TCRdb copy is restricted to in-frame clones and leaves out a portion. The data show some 110,000 clones, 88% seen once. The specimen was peripheral blood, collected on day 0 of AZD1222 vaccination. The receptors come from an adult in good health.

This clone appeared once. The chain joins TRBV19 to TRBJ1-5; a possible D gene is TRBD1 (5 bases). This CDR3 contains 16 residues. Trimming pared 6 bases from V and 4 bases from J, leaving 19 bases between. Germline V gene sequence: CDR1 LNHDA, CDR2 SQIVND (reference sequence). CDR3: CASRRRGGSSNQPQHF. CDR3 DNA sequence: TGTGCCAGTAGGAGGCGGGGGGGGAGTAGTAATCAGCCCCAGCATTTT.

The chain joins TRBV19 to TRBJ1-1, with a possible D match to TRBD1 (6 bases). Trimming left V 4 bases short and J 4 bases short, with 10 bases between. CDR1 is LNHDA, CDR2 SQIVND, per germline (reference sequence). This CDR3 comprises 13 residues. The CDR3 sequence: CASSNIGGTEAFF. The CDR3 region has the DNA TGTGCCAGTAGTAACATAGGGGGCACTGAAGCTTTCTTT.

This sequence joins TRBV4-1 and TRBJ1-1; D ambiguous. V shed 4 bases and J shed 1 base, with 7 bases lying between them. CDR1 and CDR2 from the germline V gene are MGHRA and YSYEKL. The length of the CDR3 is 13 residues. DNA of the CDR3: TGCGCCAGCAGCCCTTTATGGAACACTGAAGCTTTCTTT. Translating it yields CASSPLWNTEAFF.

In DNA form, the CDR3 reads TGTGCCAGCAGCTTGGACAGGGGGCTCGGGTACGAGCAGTACTTC. Residues: CASSLDRGLGYEQYF. J is TRBJ2-7 and V is TRBV5-4, with 9 bases aligning to TRBD1. Germline loops: CDR1 SGHNT, CDR2 YYREEE (reference sequence). V was pared by 0 bases and J by 4 bases, with 5 bases of the junction left unmatched. This CDR3 comprises 15 residues.

The rearrangement links TRBV6-6 to TRBJ2-1; 12 bases are a match to TRBD2. V was clipped by 5 bases and J by 9 bases; unmatched bases: 2. Germline V gives CDR1 MNHNY, CDR2 SVGAGI (reference sequence). This CDR3 comprises 13 residues. CDR3 nucleotide sequence: TGTGCCAGCAGTGCTAGCGGGGGGGTTGAGCAGTTCTTC. It specifies CASSASGGVEQFF.

The chain has TRBV4-2 and TRBJ2-1; 12 positions match TRBD2. The trim removed 1 base at V and 10 bases at J, leaving 8 bases unmatched. The CDR3 runs to 16 residues. The germline V gene has CDR1 LGHNA and CDR2 YNFKEQ. CDR3 in DNA: TGTGCCAGCAGCCAAGGTCCTAGCGGGGGGGCCGGGGAGCAGTTCTTC. Its protein product is CASSQGPSGGAGEQFF.

The chain couples TRBV27 to TRBJ2-2; D ambiguous. The CDR3 has 14 amino acids. Germline CDR1 reads MNHEY; CDR2 reads SMNVEV (reference sequence). With 7 bases removed from V and 1 base from J, the gap between germline ends came to 10 bases. CDR3 DNA: TGTGCCAGCAAGGAAGGCAGGAACACCGGGGAGCTGTTTTTT. As protein: CASKEGRNTGELFF.

This clone was seen once. The chain uses TRBV4-1 and TRBJ2-5, with 12 bases matching TRBD1. The V segment lost 0 bases and the J segment 4 bases; nucleotides outside the gene matches: 3. Germline-derived CDR1 and CDR2 are MGHRA and YSYEKL. The CDR3 loop spans 16 amino acids. CDR3 sequence reads: CASSQEPGQGAETQYF. The CDR3 DNA reads TGCGCCAGCAGCCAAGAACCGGGACAGGGGGCAGAGACCCAGTACTTC.

This chain joins TRBV19 and TRBJ1-3; 9 bases agree with TRBD1. J was trimmed by 4 bases and V by 7 bases; bases with no gene match: 5. The CDR3 runs to 14 residues. Per germline, CDR1 LNHDA and CDR2 SQIVND (reference sequence). CDR3: CASMGTGPGNTIYF. In DNA form, the CDR3 reads TGTGCCAGTATGGGGACAGGGCCCGGAAACACCATATATTTT.

The rearrangement joins TRBV5-6 to TRBJ1-2; 7 bases are shared with TRBD1. The germline CDR1 and CDR2 sequences are SGHDT and YYEEEE. With 6 bases clipped from V and 8 bases from J, the junction kept 13 bases outside the gene matches. CDR3 size: 14 residues. CDR3 in DNA: TGTGCCAGCAACCTAATGGGACAGAATTACGGCTACACCTTC. Translating it yields CASNLMGQNYGYTF.

The gene calls are TRBV3-1 (or the pseudogene TRBV3-2) and TRBJ2-7; 12 bases match TRBD2. Trimming removed 2 bases from V and 2 bases from J; junction bases left unmatched: 4. The V gene's germline CDR1 is LGHDT and CDR2 YNNKEL (reference sequence). This CDR3 is 16 amino acids long. CDR3 protein: CASSQNPSGGAYEQYF. The CDR3, as DNA: TGTGCCAGCAGCCAAAACCCTAGCGGGGGGGCCTACGAGCAGTACTTC.

The rearrangement links TRBV6-2 or TRBV6-3 to TRBJ2-7, with D hard to call. The CDR3 loop spans 12 amino acids. Deletions cut 1 base from V and 4 bases from J, with 5 bases between. The germline CDR1 and CDR2 sequences are MNHEY and SVGEGT. In DNA form, the CDR3 reads TGTGCCAGCAGTTACTTTGGGTACGAGCAGTACTTC. This sequence encodes CASSYFGYEQYF.

The chain couples TRBV2 to TRBJ1-4; TRBD1 is a possible D gene (5 bases). The CDR3 runs 15 residues. The V gene lost 3 bases and the J gene lost 6 bases, with 14 bases spanning the gap. The germline gives CDR1 SNHLY, CDR2 FYNNEI. The chain's CDR3 is CASSERRGGDEKLFF. Written as DNA, the CDR3 is TGTGCCAGCAGTGAGCGGAGGGGAGGGGATGAAAAACTGTTTTTT.

The V gene is TRBV6-6, the J gene TRBJ1-5, with 11 bases lining up with TRBD1. V dropped 6 bases and J dropped 2; count of bases not matched to a gene: 3. CDR1 MNHNY and CDR2 SVGAGI come from the germline V gene (reference sequence). The CDR3 has 15 residues. The CDR3 nucleotides are TGTGCCAGCAGCGGACAGGGGGCCGGCAATCAGCCCCAGCATTTT. This translates into CASSGQGAGNQPQHF.

V and J are TRBV27 and TRBJ1-1; tentatively, D is TRBD1 (5 bases). CDR1 is MNHEY and CDR2 is SMNVEV in the germline V gene (reference sequence). The V end lost 6 bases, the J end lost 1 base, and 9 bases lay between the germline ends. The CDR3 length is 13 residues. CDR3 in amino acids: CASSPQENTEAFF. Here the CDR3 DNA reads TGTGCCAGCAGCCCACAGGAGAACACTGAAGCTTTCTTT.

The rearrangement uses TRBV19 and TRBJ1-6, with 7 bases that match TRBD1. Trimming cost V 5 bases and J 11 bases; bases outside gene matches: 9. The CDR3 runs to 14 residues. Germline V CDR1 and CDR2: LNHDA, SQIVND (reference sequence). CDR3 sequence (DNA): TGTGCCAGTAGTCCCAGACAGGGTGGCGCACCCCTCCACTTT. The encoded protein is CASSPRQGGAPLHF.